The 29 T cell receptor beta chains in this list originate from one sample, sequenced in a study of blood T cell repertoires in COVID-19. Only in-frame clones appear in the TCRdb table, and some are missing; sequencing was by immunoSEQ multiplex PCR. The sample records some 350,000 clones, less than 90% being singletons. Sequenced sample: PBMCs or T cells enriched from blood (not recorded which). Source of these receptors: a woman younger than 45 who had recovered from COVID-19.

The chain is built from TRBV2 and TRBJ2-7; weak D call: TRBD2 (5 bases). V was pared by 2 bases and J by 3 bases, with 17 bases between. Germline-derived CDR1 and CDR2 are SNHLY and FYNNEI. CDR3 length equals 16 residues. CDR3 residues: CASSEPSSRGLYEQYF. The CDR3 DNA is TGTGCCAGCAGTGAACCCAGTAGTCGAGGACTCTACGAGCAGTACTTC.

The chain couples TRBV2 to TRBJ2-2, with TRBD2 matching over 9 bases. The CDR3 consists of 15 residues. Germline CDR1 SNHLY, CDR2 FYNNEI. The V and J ends lost 11 bases and 5 bases, in that order; junction bases with no gene match: 12. In DNA, the CDR3 is TGTGCCTGCCGCTTTAGCGGGAGTTCAACCGGGGAGCTGTTTTTT. Translated: CACRFSGSSTGELFF.

The J gene is TRBJ2-1, the V gene TRBV19, with unresolved D. Germline V gene lookup returns CDR1 LNHDA and CDR2 SQIVND (reference sequence). The CDR3 is 15 amino acids. Trimming removed 1 base at V and 2 bases at J, with 9 bases between. In DNA, the CDR3 is TGTGCCAGTAGTATAGGGGCGATCCCCTACAATGAGCAGTTCTTC. As protein: CASSIGAIPYNEQFF.

This clone was seen a handful of times. The J gene is TRBJ1-2, the V gene TRBV29-1, with TRBD1 matching over 8 bases. Germline V gene sequence: CDR1 SQVTM, CDR2 ANQGSEA. With 6 bases clipped from V and 8 bases from J, the junction kept 5 bases outside the gene matches. The CDR3 sequence is 11 residues long. The CDR3 bases are TGCAGCGTGACCGGACAGGGCGGCTACACCTTC. Translation gives CSVTGQGGYTF.

This chain uses TRBV4-1 with TRBJ2-3; D possibly corresponds to TRBD1 (5 bases). Trimming left V 1 base short and J 2 bases short, with 7 bases between. This CDR3 is built from 14 residues. Germline V gene data show CDR1 as MGHRA and CDR2 as YSYEKL. The CDR3 sequence is CASSQGRATDTQYF. CDR3 DNA sequence: TGCGCCAGCAGCCAAGGCAGGGCCACAGATACGCAGTATTTT.

The chain combines TRBV30 with TRBJ1-2, with TRBD1 as a possible D gene (6 bases). The V end was cut by 4 bases, the J end by 6 bases, with 18 bases between. From germline, CDR1 is GTSNPN and CDR2 SVGIG (reference sequence). CDR3 size: 14 residues. The CDR3 spells CAWNDPTGLDGYTF. The CDR3 nucleotides read TGTGCCTGGAACGACCCGACAGGCCTTGATGGCTACACCTTC.

This rearrangement joins TRBV6-5 to TRBJ2-3; 11 bases match TRBD2. CDR3 length: 15 residues. Germline V gene sequence: CDR1 MNHEY, CDR2 SVGAGI. V lost 8 bases, J lost 0 bases, and 4 bases stayed unmatched. The CDR3 protein is CASGRTSGSTDTQYF. The CDR3 DNA sequence: TGTGCCAGCGGGAGGACTAGCGGGAGCACAGATACGCAGTATTTT.

The J gene is TRBJ2-1, the V gene TRBV5-1; D is perhaps TRBD2 (6 bases). Germline lookup yields CDR1 SGHRS and CDR2 YFSETQ. V lost 5 bases, J lost 5 bases, and 11 bases lay in between. The CDR3 runs to 13 residues. The CDR3 loop reads CASREGPNNEQFF. CDR3 DNA: TGCGCCAGCAGGGAGGGACCAAACAATGAGCAGTTCTTC.

The rearrangement joins TRBV28 to TRBJ2-7; 8 bases agree with TRBD1. Germline trimming cut 4 bases from V and 2 bases from J; bases unmatched to any gene: 13. Germline CDR1 reads MDHEN; CDR2 reads SYDVKM. This CDR3 is 17 amino acids long. The CDR3 region is CASSSHRQGRNPYEQYF. The CDR3 region has the DNA TGTGCCAGCAGTTCTCATAGACAGGGGCGAAATCCCTACGAGCAGTACTTC. The whole variable domain, remainder taken from reference TRBV28 and TRBJ2-7, is DVKVTQSSRYLVKRTGEKVFLECVQDMDHENMFWYRQDPGLGLRLIYFSYDVKMKEKGDIPEGYSVSREKKERFSLILESASTNQTSMYLCASSSHRQGRNPYEQYFGPGTRLTVT.

The V and J genes are TRBV7-8 and TRBJ1-5, with D tentatively TRBD1 (5 bases). This CDR3 is 15 amino acids long. CDR1 is SGHVS, CDR2 FQNEAQ, per germline. V was pared by 0 bases and J by 5 bases, with 11 bases between. The CDR3 reads CASSLALQEYQPQHF. Here the CDR3 DNA reads TGTGCCAGCAGCTTAGCGTTACAGGAATATCAGCCCCAGCATTTT.

J is TRBJ2-7 and V is TRBV19; D may be TRBD2 (6 bases). The ends were cut back, 3 bases at V and 0 bases at J, with 18 bases in the middle. The CDR3 spans 17 residues. Germline loops: CDR1 LNHDA, CDR2 SQIVND (reference sequence). The CDR3 loop is CASSIRAGEAVSYEQYF. The CDR3 nucleotides read TGTGCCAGTAGTATTCGGGCCGGGGAGGCCGTCTCCTACGAGCAGTACTTC.

The rearrangement joins TRBV10-3 to TRBJ1-1; TRBD1 agrees at 7 bases. The CDR3 has 14 amino acids. CDR1 is ENHRY, CDR2 SYGVKD, per germline. V lost 10 bases and J lost 2; bases outside the gene matches: 10. DNA of the CDR3: TGTGCCAGCCGGCAGGGACAGCCAAACACTGAAGCTTTCTTT. This translates into CASRQGQPNTEAFF.

The chain is built from TRBV5-1 and TRBJ1-6; 8 nucleotides line up with TRBD1. The trim removed 2 bases at V and 7 bases at J, leaving 11 bases unmatched. Germline V lookup: CDR1 SGHRS, CDR2 YFSETQ. The CDR3 sequence is 17 residues long. CDR3 amino acids: CASSFGSGGTGNSPLHF. The DNA of the CDR3 is TGCGCCAGCAGCTTCGGCTCAGGGGGCACGGGGAATTCACCCCTCCACTTT.

CDR3 sequence reads: CASSEVRQGRGNQPQHF. CDR3 nucleotide sequence: TGTGCCAGCAGTGAAGTCCGGCAGGGCAGGGGCAATCAGCCCCAGCATTTT. The chain has TRBV6-1 and TRBJ1-5, with D tentatively TRBD1 (5 bases). V was cut by 1 base and J by 2 bases, with 15 bases left in between. CDR1 is MNHNS, CDR2 SASEGT, per germline. The CDR3 spans 17 residues.

The gene calls are TRBV12-3 or TRBV12-4 and TRBJ1-1, with D possibly TRBD1 on 5 matching bases. Trimming removed 6 bases from V and 5 bases from J, with 13 bases in between. The CDR3 length is 13 residues. The CDR3 DNA reads TGTGCCAGCAGAATTAACAGGAATACTGAAGCTTTCTTT. It encodes CASRINRNTEAFF.

This chain uses TRBV18 with TRBJ2-2; D perhaps matches TRBD1 (6 bases). CDR1 and CDR2 from the germline V gene are KGHSH and LQKENI. Trimming took off 3 bases at V and 13 bases at J, with 9 bases between the two ends. CDR3 size: 11 residues. CDR3 sequence reads: CASSPGGALFF. The CDR3 DNA is TGTGCCAGCTCACCTGGGGGCGCGCTGTTTTTT.

This clone was seen a single time. V gene TRBV6-1 combines with J gene TRBJ2-7; 9 nucleotides align to TRBD2. The V gene's germline CDR1 is MNHNS and CDR2 SASEGT. The CDR3 sequence is 15 residues long. V shed 3 bases, J shed 5 bases, and the junction held 8 bases outside the gene matches. CDR3 nucleotide sequence: TGTGCCAGCAGTGATTGGGTAGCGGGAGCTCACGAGCAGTACTTC. Translating gives CASSDWVAGAHEQYF.

The V and J genes are TRBV5-4 and TRBJ2-2; 7 bases fit TRBD1. The CDR3 runs 13 residues. CDR1 and CDR2 (germline): SGHNT, YYREEE (reference sequence). V dropped 4 bases and J dropped 5; count of bases not matched to a gene: 2. The CDR3 region is CASSPQGTGELFF. The CDR3 nucleotides are TGTGCCAGCAGCCCACAGGGGACCGGGGAGCTGTTTTTT.

The CDR3 here is CASSLLIPSTEAFF. In DNA, the CDR3 is TGTGCCAGCAGCTTACTAATTCCGTCCACTGAAGCTTTCTTT. The rearrangement links TRBV7-9 to TRBJ1-1; D gene unclear. The CDR3 loop spans 14 amino acids. V was trimmed by 2 bases and J by 4 bases, leaving 11 bases between them. CDR1 and CDR2 from the germline V gene are SEHNR and FQNEAQ (reference sequence).

The chain links TRBV19 to TRBJ2-7, with 12 nucleotides matching TRBD1. CDR3 length: 14 residues. The V and J ends lost 7 bases and 7 bases, in that order; junction bases with no gene match: 8. CDR1 is LNHDA and CDR2 is SQIVND in the germline V gene (reference sequence). The CDR3 DNA is TGTGCCAGTAATCCGGGACAGGGGGCTGGGGAGCAGTACTTC. Residues: CASNPGQGAGEQYF.

This clone was found a few times. The V and J genes are TRBV11-2 and TRBJ1-1; TRBD1 matches 8 bases. CDR1 and CDR2 (germline): SGHAT, FQNNGV. Trimming at V came to 2 bases and at J to 11 bases, leaving 4 bases not matched to a gene. This CDR3 contains 12 residues. CDR3 sequence: CASSLQGAQAFF. In DNA, the CDR3 is TGTGCCAGCAGCTTACAGGGGGCGCAGGCTTTCTTT.

The V gene is TRBV5-1, the J gene TRBJ2-1, with D possibly being TRBD1 (6 bases). Germline V CDR1 and CDR2: SGHRS, YFSETQ. V gave up 4 bases and J gave up 7 bases, with 15 bases separating them. CDR3 length: 14 amino acids. In DNA, the CDR3 is TGCGCCAGCAGCGACTTCTTACAGGGTAATGAGCAGTTCTTC. Amino acids: CASSDFLQGNEQFF.

The rearrangement uses TRBV29-1 and TRBJ1-5, with TRBD1 matching 9 bases. Germline assignment: CDR1 SQVTM and CDR2 ANQGSEA. The CDR3 extends over 12 amino acids. V gave up 7 bases and J gave up 5 bases; unmatched junction bases: 3. CDR3 in DNA: TGCAGCGCCGGGACAGGGCATCAGCCCCAGCATTTT. It encodes CSAGTGHQPQHF. Drawing the rest from reference TRBV29-1 and TRBJ1-5, the complete variable domain is SAVISQKPSRDICQRGTSLTIQCQVDSQVTMMFWYRQQPGQSLTLIATANQGSEATYESGFVIDKFPISRPNLTFSTLTVSNMSPEDSSIYLCSAGTGHQPQHFGDGTRLSIL.

V gene TRBV28 combines with J gene TRBJ2-1; D possibly corresponds to TRBD2 (6 bases). This CDR3 contains 15 residues. Trimming stripped 3 bases from V and 5 bases from J, with 14 bases between. From germline, CDR1 is MDHEN and CDR2 SYDVKM. The CDR3 nucleotides read TGTGCCAGCAGTTTGATCCGGGAGTCCGACAATGAGCAGTTCTTC. This codes for CASSLIRESDNEQFF.

This chain connects TRBV19 to TRBJ2-1, with 12 bases that match TRBD2. V trimming: 6 bases; J trimming: 6 bases; junction bases outside the gene matches: 3. Germline V gene data show CDR1 as LNHDA and CDR2 as SQIVND (reference sequence). The CDR3 is 14 amino acids. The CDR3 DNA follows: TGTGCCAGTAGAGGACTAGCGGGACCCAATGAGCAGTTCTTC. Protein sequence: CASRGLAGPNEQFF.

This chain connects TRBV15 to TRBJ1-5, with D possibly being TRBD1 (5 bases). The CDR3 spans 15 residues. From germline, CDR1 is LNHNV and CDR2 YYDKDF (reference sequence). V lost 6 bases, J lost 4 bases, and 16 bases lay in between. This chain's CDR3 is CATRETELWNQPQHF. CDR3 nucleotide sequence: TGTGCCACCAGGGAGACAGAATTGTGGAATCAGCCCCAGCATTTT.

CDR3 nucleotide sequence: TGCGCCAGCAGGTCGGCCCCCACAGGGGGGACCGGGGAGCTGTTTTTT. Translation: CASRSAPTGGTGELFF. The chain links TRBV5-1 to TRBJ2-2, with 8 bases lining up with TRBD1. The CDR3 has 16 residues. Trimming took 5 bases from V and 5 from J; bases not matched to a gene: 11. The germline CDR1 and CDR2 sequences are SGHRS and YFSETQ.

The gene calls are TRBV5-1 and TRBJ2-3; the match to TRBD2 covers 8 bases. With 1 base clipped from V and 2 bases from J, the junction kept 3 bases outside the gene matches. The CDR3 covers 15 residues. Germline V lookup: CDR1 SGHRS, CDR2 YFSETQ. The CDR3 is CASSLWRGDTDTQYF. CDR3 sequence (DNA): TGCGCCAGCAGCTTGTGGCGGGGGGACACAGATACGCAGTATTTT.

The rearrangement uses TRBV9 and TRBJ2-7, with D tentatively TRBD1 (5 bases). CDR3 size: 15 residues. Trimming stripped 4 bases from V and 4 bases from J, with 18 bases between. CDR1 SGDLS and CDR2 YYNGEE come from the germline V gene. Here the CDR3 reads CASSREGASIYEQYF. The CDR3 DNA is TGTGCCAGCAGCCGAGAAGGGGCTAGTATTTACGAGCAGTACTTC. Using reference TRBV9 and TRBJ2-7 for the parts outside the CDR3, the full variable domain is DSGVTQTPKHLITATGQRVTLRCSPRSGDLSVYWYQQSLDQGLQFLIQYYNGEERAKGNILERFSAQQFPDLHSELNLSSLELGDSALYFCASSREGASIYEQYFGPGTRLTVT.